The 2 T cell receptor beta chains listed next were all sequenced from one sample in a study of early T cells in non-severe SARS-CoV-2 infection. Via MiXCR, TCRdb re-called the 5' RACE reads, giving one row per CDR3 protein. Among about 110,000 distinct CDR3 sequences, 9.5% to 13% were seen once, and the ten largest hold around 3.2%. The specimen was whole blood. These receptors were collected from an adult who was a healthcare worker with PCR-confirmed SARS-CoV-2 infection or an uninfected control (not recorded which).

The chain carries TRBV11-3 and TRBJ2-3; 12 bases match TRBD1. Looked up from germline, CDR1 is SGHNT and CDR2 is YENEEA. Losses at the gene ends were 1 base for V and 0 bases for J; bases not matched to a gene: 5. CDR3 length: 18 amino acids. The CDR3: CASSLGGQGAPSTDTQYF. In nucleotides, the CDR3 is TGTGCCAGCAGCTTAGGGGGACAGGGGGCCCCTAGCACAGATACGCAGTATTTT.

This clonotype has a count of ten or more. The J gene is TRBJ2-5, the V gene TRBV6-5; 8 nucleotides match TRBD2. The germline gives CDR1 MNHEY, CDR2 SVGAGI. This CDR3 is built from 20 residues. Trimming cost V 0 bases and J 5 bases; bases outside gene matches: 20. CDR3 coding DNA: TGTGCCAGCAGTTACTCGAAGCCCCAATGGTTAGCGGGATTGAGGGAGACCCAGTACTTC. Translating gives CASSYSKPQWLAGLRETQYF.